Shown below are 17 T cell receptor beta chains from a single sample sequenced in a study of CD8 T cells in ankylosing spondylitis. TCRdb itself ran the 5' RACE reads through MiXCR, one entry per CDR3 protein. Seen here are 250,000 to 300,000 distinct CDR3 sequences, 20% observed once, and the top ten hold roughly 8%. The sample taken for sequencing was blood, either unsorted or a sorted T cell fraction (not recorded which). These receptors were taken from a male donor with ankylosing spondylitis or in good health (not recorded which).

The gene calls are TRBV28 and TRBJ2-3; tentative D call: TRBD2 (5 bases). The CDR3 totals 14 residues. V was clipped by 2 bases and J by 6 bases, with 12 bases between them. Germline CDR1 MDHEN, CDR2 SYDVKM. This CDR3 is CASSLSGSGDTQYF. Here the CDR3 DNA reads TGTGCCAGCAGTTTAAGCGGTAGTGGGGATACGCAGTATTTT. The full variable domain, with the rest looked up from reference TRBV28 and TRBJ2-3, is DVKVTQSSRYLVKRTGEKVFLECVQDMDHENMFWYRQDPGLGLRLIYFSYDVKMKEKGDIPEGYSVSREKKERFSLILESASTNQTSMYLCASSLSGSGDTQYFGPGTRLTVL.

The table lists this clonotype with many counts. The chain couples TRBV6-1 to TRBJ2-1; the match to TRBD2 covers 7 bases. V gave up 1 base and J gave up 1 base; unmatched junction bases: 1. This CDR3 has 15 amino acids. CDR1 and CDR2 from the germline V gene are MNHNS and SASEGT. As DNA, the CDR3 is TGTGCCAGCAGTGAAGTGGGGGGGTCCTACAATGAGCAGTTCTTC. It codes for CASSEVGGSYNEQFF.

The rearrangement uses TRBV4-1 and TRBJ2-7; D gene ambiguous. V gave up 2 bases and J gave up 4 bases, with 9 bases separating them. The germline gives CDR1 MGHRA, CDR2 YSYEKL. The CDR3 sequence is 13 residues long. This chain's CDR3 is CASSQNENYEQYV. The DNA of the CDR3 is TGCGCCAGCAGCCAAAACGAGAATTACGAGCAGTACGTC.

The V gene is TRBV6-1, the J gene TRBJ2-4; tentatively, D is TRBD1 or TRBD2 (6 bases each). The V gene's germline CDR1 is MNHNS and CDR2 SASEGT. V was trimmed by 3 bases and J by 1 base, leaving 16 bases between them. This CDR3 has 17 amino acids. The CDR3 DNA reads TGTGCCAGCAGTGACCTGATAGGGGGGCGGGCCAAAAACATTCAGTACTTC. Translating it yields CASSDLIGGRAKNIQYF.

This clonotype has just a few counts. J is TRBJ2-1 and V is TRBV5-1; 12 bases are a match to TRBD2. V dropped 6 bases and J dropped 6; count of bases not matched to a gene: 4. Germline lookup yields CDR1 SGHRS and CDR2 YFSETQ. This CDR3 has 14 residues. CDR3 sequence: CASTLTSGSNEQFF. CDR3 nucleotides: TGCGCCAGCACCCTGACTAGCGGGAGCAATGAGCAGTTCTTC.

In nucleotides, the CDR3 is TGTGCCAGCAGCTGGATAGAGCCTACGGAGACCCAGTACTTC. It specifies CASSWIEPTETQYF. This chain uses TRBV7-9 with TRBJ2-5; D is unresolved. This CDR3 is built from 14 residues. The germline V gene has CDR1 SEHNR and CDR2 FQNEAQ (reference sequence). The V and J ends lost 4 bases and 5 bases respectively, with 14 bases between them.

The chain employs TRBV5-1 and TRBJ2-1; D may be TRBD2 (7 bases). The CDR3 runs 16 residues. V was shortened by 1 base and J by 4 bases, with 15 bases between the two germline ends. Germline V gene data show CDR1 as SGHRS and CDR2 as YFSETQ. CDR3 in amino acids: CASSLRSGTSYNEQFF. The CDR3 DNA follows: TGCGCCAGCAGCTTGAGGAGCGGGACATCGTACAATGAGCAGTTCTTC.

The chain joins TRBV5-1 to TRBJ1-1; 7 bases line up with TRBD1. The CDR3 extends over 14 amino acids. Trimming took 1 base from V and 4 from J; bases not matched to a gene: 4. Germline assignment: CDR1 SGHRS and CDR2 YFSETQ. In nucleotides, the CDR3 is TGCGCCAGCAGCTTGATAACAGGGGCCACTGAAGCTTTCTTT. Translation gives CASSLITGATEAFF.

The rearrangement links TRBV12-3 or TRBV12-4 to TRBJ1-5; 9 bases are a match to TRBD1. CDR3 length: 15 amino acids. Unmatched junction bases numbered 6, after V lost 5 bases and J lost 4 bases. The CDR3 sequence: CASSLRTGENQPQHF. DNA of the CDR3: TGTGCCAGCAGTCTAAGGACAGGGGAGAATCAGCCCCAGCATTTT.

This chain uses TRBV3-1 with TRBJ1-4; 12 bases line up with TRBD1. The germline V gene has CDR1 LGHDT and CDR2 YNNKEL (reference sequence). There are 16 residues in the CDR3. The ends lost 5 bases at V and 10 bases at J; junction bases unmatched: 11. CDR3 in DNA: TGTGCCAGCAGCTTACCGCCGGGACAGGGGGCAGGAAAACTGTTTTTT. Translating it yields CASSLPPGQGAGKLFF. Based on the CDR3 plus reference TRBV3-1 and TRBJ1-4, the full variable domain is DTAVSQTPKYLVTQMGNDKSIKCEQNLGHDTMYWYKQDSKKFLKIMFSYNNKELIINETVPNRFSPKSPDKAHLNLHINSLELGDSAVYFCASSLPPGQGAGKLFFGSGTQLSVL.

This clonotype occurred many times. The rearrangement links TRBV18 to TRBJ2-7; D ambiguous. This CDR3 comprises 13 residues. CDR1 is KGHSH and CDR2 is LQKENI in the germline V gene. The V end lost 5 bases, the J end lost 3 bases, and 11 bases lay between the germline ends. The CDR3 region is CASSIGQNYEQYV. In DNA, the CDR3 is TGTGCCAGCTCAATAGGTCAAAACTACGAGCAGTACGTC.

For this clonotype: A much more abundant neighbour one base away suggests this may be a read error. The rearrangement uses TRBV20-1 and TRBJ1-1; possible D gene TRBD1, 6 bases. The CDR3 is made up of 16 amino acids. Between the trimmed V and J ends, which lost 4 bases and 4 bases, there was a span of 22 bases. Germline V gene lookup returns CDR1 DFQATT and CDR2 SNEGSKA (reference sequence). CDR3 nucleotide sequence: TGCAGTGCTACAGTCTGGGACAAAGGAACGGGCACTGAAGCTTTCTTT. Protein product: CSATVWDKGTGTEAFF.

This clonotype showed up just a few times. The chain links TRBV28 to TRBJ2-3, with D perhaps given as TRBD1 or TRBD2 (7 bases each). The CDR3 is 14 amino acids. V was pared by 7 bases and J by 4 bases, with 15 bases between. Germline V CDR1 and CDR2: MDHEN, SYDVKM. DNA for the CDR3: TGTGCCAGCACCAGGGGGGGAGGGTCAGATACGCAGTATTTT. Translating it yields CASTRGGGSDTQYF.

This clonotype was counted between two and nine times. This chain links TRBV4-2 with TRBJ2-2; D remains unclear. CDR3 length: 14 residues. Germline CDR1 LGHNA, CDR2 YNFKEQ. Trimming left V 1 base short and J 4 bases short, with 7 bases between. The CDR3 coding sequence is TGTGCCAGCAGCCAAGTGACGTCCACCGGGGAGCTGTTTTTT. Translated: CASSQVTSTGELFF.

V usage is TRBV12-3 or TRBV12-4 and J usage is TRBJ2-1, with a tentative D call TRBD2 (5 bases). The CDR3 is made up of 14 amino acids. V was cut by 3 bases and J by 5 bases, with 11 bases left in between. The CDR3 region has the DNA TGTGCCAGCAGTTTGAGGGCAGTTAACAATGAGCAGTTCTTC. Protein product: CASSLRAVNNEQFF.

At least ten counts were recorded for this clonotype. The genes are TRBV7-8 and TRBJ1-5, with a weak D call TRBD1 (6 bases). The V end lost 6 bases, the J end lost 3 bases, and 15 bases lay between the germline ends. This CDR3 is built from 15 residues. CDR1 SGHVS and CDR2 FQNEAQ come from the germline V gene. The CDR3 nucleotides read TGTGCCAGCAGTTCACCCACAGGGTTCAATCAGCCCCAGCATTTT. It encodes CASSSPTGFNQPQHF.

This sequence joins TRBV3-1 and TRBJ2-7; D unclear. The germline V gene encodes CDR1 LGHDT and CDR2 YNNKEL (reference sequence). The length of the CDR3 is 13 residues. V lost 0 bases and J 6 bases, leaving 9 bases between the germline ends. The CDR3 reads CASSQDSQSEQYV. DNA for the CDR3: TGTGCCAGCAGCCAAGACAGTCAATCCGAGCAGTACGTC.